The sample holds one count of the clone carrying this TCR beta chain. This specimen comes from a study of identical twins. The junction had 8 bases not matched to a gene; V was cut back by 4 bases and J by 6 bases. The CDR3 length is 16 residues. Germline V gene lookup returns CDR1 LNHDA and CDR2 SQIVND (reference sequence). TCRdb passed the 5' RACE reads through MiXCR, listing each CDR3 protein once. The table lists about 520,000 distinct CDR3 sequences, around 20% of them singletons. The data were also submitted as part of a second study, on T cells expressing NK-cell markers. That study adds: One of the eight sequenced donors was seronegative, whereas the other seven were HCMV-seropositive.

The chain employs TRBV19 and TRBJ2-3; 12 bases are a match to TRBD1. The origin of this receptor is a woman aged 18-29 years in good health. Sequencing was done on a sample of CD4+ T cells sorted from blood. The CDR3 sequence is CASSTLRDRGLDTQYF. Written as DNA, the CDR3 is TGTGCCAGTAGTACTCTCCGGGACAGGGGGCTTGATACGCAGTATTTT.